These 27 T cell receptor beta chains came from one sample sequenced in a study of early T cells in non-severe SARS-CoV-2 infection (dated by TCRdb to the early 2020s). Receptors were amplified or captured by 5' RACE. Reads for this sample came from a NextSeq 500. TCRdb applied fastp at Q25 and MiXCR to the public reads, then kept only in-frame beta chains. Rows with a matching CDR3 protein are joined into one entry that keeps the most common DNA and genes. This sample lists approximately 48,000 distinct CDR3 sequences; 7.5% to 10% were detected once. 15% of the sample belongs to the ten largest clones. The sequenced sample was whole blood. These receptors were collected from an adult who was a healthcare worker with PCR-confirmed SARS-CoV-2 infection or an uninfected control (not recorded which).

V is TRBV7-7 and J is TRBJ2-2, with D uncertain. Trimming left V 4 bases short and J 5 bases short, with 8 bases between. CDR3 length: 13 residues. Germline V gives CDR1 SSHAT, CDR2 FNYEAQ (reference sequence). CDR3 in DNA: TGTGCCAGCAGCTCCTTACCGACCGGGGAGCTGTTTTTT. Translated: CASSSLPTGELFF. Supplemented by reference TRBV7-7 and TRBJ2-2, the full variable domain reads GAGVSQSPRYKVTKRGQDVTLRCDPISSHATLYWYQQALGQGPEFLTYFNYEAQPDKSGLPSDRFSAERPEGSISTLTIQRTEQRDSAMYRCASSSLPTGELFFGEGSRLTVL.

This clonotype was seen ten or more times. J is TRBJ2-7 and V is TRBV7-2, with D unresolved. Germline V lookup: CDR1 SGHTA, CDR2 FQGNSA. The V gene lost 1 base and the J gene lost 3 bases, with 10 bases spanning the gap. This CDR3 spans 14 amino acids. In nucleotides, the CDR3 is TGTGCCAGCAGCTTAGGGCAATGGAGCTACGAGCAGTACTTC. Its protein is CASSLGQWSYEQYF.

This clonotype has ten or more counts. The rearrangement joins TRBV4-2 to TRBJ2-4, with D perhaps matching TRBD1 (5 bases). Trimming removed 0 bases from V and 7 bases from J, with 7 bases in between. The CDR3 runs 13 residues. Germline assignment: CDR1 LGHNA and CDR2 YNFKEQ. The CDR3 reads CASSQESGNIQYF. The CDR3 DNA follows: TGTGCCAGCAGCCAAGAGTCAGGGAACATTCAGTACTTC.

The sample holds a few counts of this clonotype. The V and J genes are TRBV29-1 and TRBJ2-3; D gene ambiguous. Trimming shortened V by 5 bases and J by 3 bases, and 9 bases separated the two germline ends. Germline CDR1 reads SQVTM; CDR2 reads ANQGSEA. This CDR3 contains 12 residues. The DNA for the CDR3 is TGCAGCGTTCAGGTCTTGACAGATACGCAGTATTTT. It is translated as CSVQVLTDTQYF.

This chain connects TRBV5-1 to TRBJ2-7; possibly TRBD1 for D (6 bases). V dropped 4 bases and J dropped 0 bases, with 11 bases sitting between them. This CDR3 has 14 amino acids. Germline V gene sequence: CDR1 SGHRS, CDR2 YFSETQ. Here the CDR3 DNA reads TGCGCCAGCAGCGAAGACAGGAGCTCCTACGAGCAGTACTTC. Its protein is CASSEDRSSYEQYF.

In its sample, this clonotype was seen many times. The chain has TRBV12-3 or TRBV12-4 and TRBJ1-5; no clear D gene. Trimming left V 3 bases short and J 2 bases short, with 2 bases between. CDR3 length: 12 amino acids. The CDR3 loop reads CASSFGNQPQHF. The DNA for the CDR3 is TGTGCCAGCAGTTTCGGCAATCAGCCCCAGCATTTT.

This sequence joins TRBV18 and TRBJ2-1, with D perhaps matching TRBD1 (6 bases). CDR3 size: 15 residues. The germline CDR1 and CDR2 sequences are KGHSH and LQKENI. Trimming stripped 5 bases from V and 2 bases from J, with 13 bases between. CDR3 amino acids: CASSTQGNTYNEQFF. The CDR3 DNA is TGTGCCAGCTCAACACAGGGCAACACCTACAATGAGCAGTTCTTC.

This clonotype appeared many times. The chain is built from TRBV6-4 and TRBJ2-2, with D tentatively TRBD2 (6 bases). Germline V gene sequence: CDR1 MRHNA, CDR2 SNTAGT. The CDR3 length is 15 residues. The V end lost 3 bases, the J end lost 7 bases, and 15 bases lay between the germline ends. CDR3 nucleotides: TGTGCCAGCAGTGAATCCCCCGGGAGACTCGGGGAGCTGTTTTTT. Translation: CASSESPGRLGELFF.

The V call is TRBV5-6, the J call TRBJ1-5; D is unclear. The germline CDR1 and CDR2 sequences are SGHDT and YYEEEE. V was cut by 5 bases and J by 1 base, with 10 bases left in between. CDR3 size: 14 residues. The CDR3 loop is CASRLRGSNQPQHF. Written as DNA, the CDR3 is TGTGCCAGCAGATTGCGGGGAAGCAATCAGCCCCAGCATTTT.

The chain combines TRBV18 with TRBJ2-5; D remains ambiguous. V gave up 3 bases and J gave up 4 bases, with 12 bases separating them. CDR1 is KGHSH and CDR2 is LQKENI in the germline V gene. CDR3 length: 14 amino acids. The CDR3 reads CASSPSTLGETQYF. The DNA for the CDR3 is TGTGCCAGCTCACCGTCTACCCTCGGAGAGACCCAGTACTTC.

This clonotype appeared many times. Written as DNA, the CDR3 is TGTGCCAGCATTCCCCCGGGACAGGGCTACGAGCAGTACTTC. As protein: CASIPPGQGYEQYF. V and J are TRBV28 and TRBJ2-7; 9 nucleotides align to TRBD1. The V and J ends lost 7 bases and 3 bases, in that order; junction bases with no gene match: 7. Germline CDR1 and CDR2: MDHEN and SYDVKM. This CDR3 has 14 amino acids.

This clonotype was counted many times. This rearrangement joins TRBV28 to TRBJ2-1; D not resolved. This CDR3 has 14 amino acids. The V end was cut by 6 bases, the J end by 3 bases, with 12 bases between. CDR1 is MDHEN and CDR2 is SYDVKM in the germline V gene. The CDR3 region has the DNA TGTGCCAGCAGCCCACCCTACAACTACAATGAGCAGTTCTTC. It yields the protein CASSPPYNYNEQFF.

Ten or more counts support this clonotype. This chain connects TRBV5-5 to TRBJ2-2; TRBD2 might be the D (5 bases). CDR1 and CDR2 from the germline V gene are SGHKS and YYEKEE (reference sequence). This CDR3 has 14 residues. Trimming took off 2 bases at V and 7 bases at J, with 12 bases between the two ends. The CDR3 loop is CASSLGGGGGELFF. As DNA, the CDR3 is TGTGCCAGCAGCTTAGGCGGAGGAGGCGGGGAGCTGTTTTTT.

In its sample, this clonotype was seen many times. The chain recombines TRBV4-3 with TRBJ2-2, with 12 bases aligning to TRBD2. CDR1 and CDR2 from the germline V gene are LGHNA and YSLEER. Germline trimming cut 1 base from V and 4 bases from J; bases unmatched to any gene: 4. This CDR3 comprises 17 residues. The CDR3 here is CASSQGTSGRLTGELFF. The CDR3, as DNA: TGCGCCAGCAGCCAAGGAACTAGCGGGAGGCTCACCGGGGAGCTGTTTTTT.

This chain links TRBV12-3 or TRBV12-4 with TRBJ1-1; 7 bases line up with TRBD1. CDR3 size: 16 residues. J was trimmed by 1 base and V by 5 bases; bases with no gene match: 10. In DNA, the CDR3 is TGTGCCAGCAGTGTCGGGACAGCTGGGAGGAACACTGAAGCTTTCTTT. Its protein is CASSVGTAGRNTEAFF.

This chain uses TRBV24-1 with TRBJ2-6, with 7 positions matching TRBD1. The V gene end was trimmed by 5 bases and the J gene end by 4 bases; junction bases not matched to a gene: 10. Per the germline V gene, CDR1 is KGHDR and CDR2 is SFDVKD. The CDR3 runs 17 residues. The CDR3 spells CATSGRNRGSGANVLTF. The CDR3 DNA follows: TGTGCCACCAGTGGCCGGAACAGGGGATCCGGGGCCAACGTCCTGACTTTC.

This clonotype was seen repeatedly, ten times or more. V and J are TRBV4-3 and TRBJ1-1; D uncertain. The CDR3 is 12 amino acids. V was pared by 1 base and J by 9 bases, with 9 bases between. Per germline, CDR1 LGHNA and CDR2 YSLEER. Here the CDR3 DNA reads TGCGCCAGCAGCCAAGTAGTAGGGCAAGCTTTCTTT. Amino acids: CASSQVVGQAFF.

This clonotype was recorded a few times. The V and J genes are TRBV28 and TRBJ2-1; D call uncertain. The CDR3 runs 14 residues. Germline loops: CDR1 MDHEN, CDR2 SYDVKM. Deletions cut 1 base from V and 4 bases from J, with 8 bases between. The chain's CDR3 is CASSLFSRYNEQFF. The CDR3 DNA is TGTGCCAGCAGTTTATTCTCCAGGTACAATGAGCAGTTCTTC.

There are many counts of this clonotype. A read error may account for a junction end that differs from germline. The chain employs TRBV7-7 and TRBJ2-1; 7 positions match TRBD1. Germline CDR1 SSHAT, CDR2 FNYEAQ (reference sequence). This CDR3 contains 13 residues. The CDR3 DNA reads TGTGCTAGCAGCCCGGGACAGAACAATGAGCAGTTCTTC. Protein product: CASSPGQNNEQFF.

This clonotype showed up many times. CDR3 amino acids: CASSPIGGKETQYF. Written as DNA, the CDR3 is TGCGCCAGCAGCCCCATCGGGGGAAAAGAGACCCAGTACTTC. The chain is built from TRBV10-2 and TRBJ2-5, with TRBD2 as a possible D gene (6 bases). Trimming took off 6 bases at V and 3 bases at J, with 14 bases between the two ends. Germline CDR1 WSHSY, CDR2 SAAADI. The CDR3 runs to 14 residues.

This clonotype appeared a few times. The chain employs TRBV7-9 and TRBJ1-3; D is unresolved. V lost 3 bases and J lost 0, with 9 bases in between. From germline, CDR1 is SEHNR and CDR2 FQNEAQ (reference sequence). The CDR3 covers 15 residues. The CDR3 nucleotides are TGTGCCAGCAGCTTGCCCTATCGCTCTGGAAACACCATATATTTT. Residues: CASSLPYRSGNTIYF.

This clonotype was detected only a few times. This sequence joins TRBV20-1 and TRBJ2-7, with TRBD2 matching over 13 bases. Germline trimming cut 0 bases from V and 3 bases from J; bases unmatched to any gene: 5. Per the germline V gene, CDR1 is DFQATT and CDR2 is SNEGSKA (reference sequence). The CDR3 loop spans 16 amino acids. Here the CDR3 reads CSARDAGLAGYYEQYF. In DNA form, the CDR3 reads TGCAGTGCTAGAGACGCGGGACTAGCGGGATACTACGAGCAGTACTTC.

This clonotype was seen many times. J is TRBJ2-3 and V is TRBV24-1; no clear D gene. Trimming left V 10 bases short and J 6 bases short, with 22 bases between. In germline, CDR1 is KGHDR, CDR2 SFDVKD. CDR3 length: 15 amino acids. The CDR3 coding sequence is TGTGCCACTAGTCTTGCCGGAGAGGTACGGGATACGCAGTATTTT. Residues: CATSLAGEVRDTQYF.

This clonotype was recorded many times. This rearrangement joins TRBV11-2 to TRBJ2-2; 8 bases line up with TRBD1. Germline CDR1 is SGHAT and CDR2 is FQNNGV. Germline trimming cut 5 bases from V and 5 bases from J; bases unmatched to any gene: 1. This CDR3 has 13 amino acids. CDR3 DNA: TGTGCCAGCAGCAACAGGGGGACCGGGGAGCTGTTTTTT. It yields the protein CASSNRGTGELFF.

The J gene is TRBJ2-2, the V gene TRBV19, with 7 bases lining up with TRBD2. J gave up 0 bases and V 4 bases, and 2 bases lay outside the gene matches. The CDR3 runs 15 residues. The germline V gene encodes CDR1 LNHDA and CDR2 SQIVND (reference sequence). The DNA of the CDR3 is TGTGCCAGTAGTAGGGGAGGGGCGAACACCGGGGAGCTGTTTTTT. This translates into CASSRGGANTGELFF.

This clonotype came up many times. The rearrangement links TRBV7-6 to TRBJ2-5, with TRBD1 identical over 8 bases. V was clipped by 2 bases and J by 0 bases; unmatched bases: 8. This CDR3 contains 17 residues. CDR1 is SGHVS, CDR2 FNYEAQ, per germline. CDR3 in amino acids: CASSLTGTGPNQETQYF. The CDR3 DNA is TGTGCCAGCAGCTTAACCGGGACAGGTCCCAACCAAGAGACCCAGTACTTC.

This clonotype appeared many times. This chain connects TRBV12-3 or TRBV12-4 to TRBJ1-1, with unresolved D. The CDR3 contains 11 residues. V was cut by 5 bases and J by 8 bases, with 9 bases left in between. CDR3 bases: TGTGCCAGCAGTCCCCTGAGCGAAGCTTTCTTT. Its protein product is CASSPLSEAFF.